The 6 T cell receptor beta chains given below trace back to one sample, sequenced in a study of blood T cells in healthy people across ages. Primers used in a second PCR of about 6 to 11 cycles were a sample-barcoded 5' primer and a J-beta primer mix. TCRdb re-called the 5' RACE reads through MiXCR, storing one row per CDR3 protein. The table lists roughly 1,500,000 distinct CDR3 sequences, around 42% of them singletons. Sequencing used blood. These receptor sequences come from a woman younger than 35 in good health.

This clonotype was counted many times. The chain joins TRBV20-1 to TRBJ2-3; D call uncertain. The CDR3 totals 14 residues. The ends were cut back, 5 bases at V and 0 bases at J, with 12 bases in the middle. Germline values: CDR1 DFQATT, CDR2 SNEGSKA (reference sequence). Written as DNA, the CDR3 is TGCAGTGCTTCTCTGGACCGGAGCACAGATACGCAGTATTTT. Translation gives CSASLDRSTDTQYF.

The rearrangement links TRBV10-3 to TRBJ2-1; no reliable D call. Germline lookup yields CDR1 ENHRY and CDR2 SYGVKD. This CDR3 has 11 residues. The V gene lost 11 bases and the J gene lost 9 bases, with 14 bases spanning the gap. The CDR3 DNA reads TGTGCCCTTAGTCCGGGTGGTGAGCAGTTCTTC. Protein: CALSPGGEQFF.

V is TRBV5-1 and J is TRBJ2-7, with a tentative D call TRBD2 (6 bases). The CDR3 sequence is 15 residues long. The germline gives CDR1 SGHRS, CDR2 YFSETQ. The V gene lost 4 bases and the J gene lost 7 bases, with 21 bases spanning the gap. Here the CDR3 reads CASSAGTALYNEQYF. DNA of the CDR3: TGCGCCAGCAGCGCCGGGACTGCCCTCTACAATGAGCAGTACTTC.

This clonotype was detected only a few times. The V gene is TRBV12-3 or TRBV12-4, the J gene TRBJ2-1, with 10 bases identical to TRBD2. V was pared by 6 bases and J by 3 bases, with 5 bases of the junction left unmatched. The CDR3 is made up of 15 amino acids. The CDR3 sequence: CASRSSGGGYNEQFF. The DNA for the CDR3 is TGTGCCAGCAGGTCTAGCGGGGGTGGCTACAATGAGCAGTTCTTC.

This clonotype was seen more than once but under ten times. CDR3 coding DNA: TGTGCCAGCAGCCACGACAGGGGTCCCTACGAGCAGTACTTC. It is translated as CASSHDRGPYEQYF. This chain links TRBV11-2 with TRBJ2-7, with 8 bases lining up with TRBD1. Germline V gene data show CDR1 as SGHAT and CDR2 as FQNNGV. The J segment lost 2 bases and the V segment lost 5 bases, leaving 5 bases of the junction unmatched. This CDR3 is built from 14 residues.

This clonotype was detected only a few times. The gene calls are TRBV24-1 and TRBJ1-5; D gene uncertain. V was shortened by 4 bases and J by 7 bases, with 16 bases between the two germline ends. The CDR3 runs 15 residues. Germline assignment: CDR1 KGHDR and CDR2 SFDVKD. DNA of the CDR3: TGTGCCACCAGTGACCGTGACGGCGGTGAACAGCCCCAGCATTTT. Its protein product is CATSDRDGGEQPQHF.